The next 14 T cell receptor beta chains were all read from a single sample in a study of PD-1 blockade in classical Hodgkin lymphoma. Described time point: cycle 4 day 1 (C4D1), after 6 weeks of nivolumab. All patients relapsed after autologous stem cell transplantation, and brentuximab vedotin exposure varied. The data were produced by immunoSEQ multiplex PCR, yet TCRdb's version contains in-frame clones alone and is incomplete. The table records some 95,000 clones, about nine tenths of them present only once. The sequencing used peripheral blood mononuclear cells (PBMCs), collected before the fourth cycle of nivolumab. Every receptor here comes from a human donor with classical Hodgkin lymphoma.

CDR3 DNA: TGTGCCAGTAGTATTTCCCCCCAGGGGAACCAAGAGACCCAGTACTTC. Encoded protein: CASSISPQGNQETQYF. V usage is TRBV19 and J usage is TRBJ2-5; tentatively, D is TRBD1 (6 bases). V was trimmed by 3 bases and J by 0 bases, leaving 14 bases between them. Germline V gene lookup returns CDR1 LNHDA and CDR2 SQIVND (reference sequence). This CDR3 has 16 amino acids.

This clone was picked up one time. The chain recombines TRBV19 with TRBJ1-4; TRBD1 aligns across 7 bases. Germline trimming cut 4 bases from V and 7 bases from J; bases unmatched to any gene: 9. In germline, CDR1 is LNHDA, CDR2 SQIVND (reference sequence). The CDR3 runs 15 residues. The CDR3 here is CASSTLTGRSEKLFF. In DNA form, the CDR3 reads TGTGCCAGTAGTACCTTGACAGGGAGGAGTGAAAAACTGTTTTTT. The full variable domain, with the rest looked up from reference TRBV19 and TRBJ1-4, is DGGITQSPKYLFRKEGQNVTLSCEQNLNHDAMYWYRQDPGQGLRLIYYSQIVNDFQKGDIAEGYSVSREKKESFPLTVTSAQKNPTAFYLCASSTLTGRSEKLFFGSGTQLSVL.

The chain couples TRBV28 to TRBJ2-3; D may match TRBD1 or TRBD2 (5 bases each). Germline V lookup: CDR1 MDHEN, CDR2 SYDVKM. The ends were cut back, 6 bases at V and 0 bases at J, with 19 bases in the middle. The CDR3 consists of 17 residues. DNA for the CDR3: TGTGCCAGCAGACGGGACGTCACGTTAACTAGCACAGATACGCAGTATTTT. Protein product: CASRRDVTLTSTDTQYF.

This CDR3 reads CASSYSFNTGELFF. The CDR3 DNA sequence: TGTGCCAGCAGTTACTCGTTCAACACCGGGGAGCTGTTTTTT. The V gene is TRBV6-5, the J gene TRBJ2-2, with D unresolved. Trimming left V 0 bases short and J 2 bases short, with 4 bases between. The germline V gene encodes CDR1 MNHEY and CDR2 SVGAGI. The CDR3 runs 14 residues.

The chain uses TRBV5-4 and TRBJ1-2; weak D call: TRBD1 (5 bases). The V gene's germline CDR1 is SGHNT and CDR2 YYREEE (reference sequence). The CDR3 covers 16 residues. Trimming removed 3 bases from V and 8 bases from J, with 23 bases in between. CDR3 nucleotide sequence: TGTGCCAGCAGCTGGAGCCCGGCCAGGGCTGTCGGGGGCTACACCTTC. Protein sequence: CASSWSPARAVGGYTF.

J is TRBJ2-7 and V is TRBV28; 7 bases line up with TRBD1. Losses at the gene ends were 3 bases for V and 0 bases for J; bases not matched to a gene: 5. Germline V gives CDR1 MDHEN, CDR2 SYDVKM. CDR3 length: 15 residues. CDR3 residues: CASSFTDRYSYEQYF. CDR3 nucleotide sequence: TGTGCCAGCAGTTTTACGGACAGGTACTCCTACGAGCAGTACTTC.

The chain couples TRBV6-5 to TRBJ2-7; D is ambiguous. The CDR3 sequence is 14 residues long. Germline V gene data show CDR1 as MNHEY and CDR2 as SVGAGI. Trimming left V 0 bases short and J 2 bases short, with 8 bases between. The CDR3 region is CASSYSNGAYEQYF. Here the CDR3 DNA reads TGTGCCAGCAGTTACTCGAACGGAGCCTACGAGCAGTACTTC.

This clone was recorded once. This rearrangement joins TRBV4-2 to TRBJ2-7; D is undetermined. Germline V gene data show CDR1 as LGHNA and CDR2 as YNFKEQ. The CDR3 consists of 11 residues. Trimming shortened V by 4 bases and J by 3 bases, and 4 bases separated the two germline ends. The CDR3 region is CASSLNYEQYF. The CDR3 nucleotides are TGTGCCAGCAGCCTTAACTACGAGCAGTACTTC.

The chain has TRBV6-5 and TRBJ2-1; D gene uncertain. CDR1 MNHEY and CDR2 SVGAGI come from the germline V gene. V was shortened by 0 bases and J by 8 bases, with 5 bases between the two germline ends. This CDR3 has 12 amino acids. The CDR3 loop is CASSYSTHEQFF. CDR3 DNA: TGTGCCAGCAGTTACTCGACTCATGAGCAGTTCTTC.

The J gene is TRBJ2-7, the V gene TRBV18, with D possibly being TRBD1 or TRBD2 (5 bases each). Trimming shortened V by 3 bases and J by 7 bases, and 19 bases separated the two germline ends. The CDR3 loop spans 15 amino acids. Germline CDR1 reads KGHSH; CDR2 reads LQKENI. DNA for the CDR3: TGTGCCAGCTCACCCCGGGACCTACAACTGGGGGAGCAGTACTTC. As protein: CASSPRDLQLGEQYF.

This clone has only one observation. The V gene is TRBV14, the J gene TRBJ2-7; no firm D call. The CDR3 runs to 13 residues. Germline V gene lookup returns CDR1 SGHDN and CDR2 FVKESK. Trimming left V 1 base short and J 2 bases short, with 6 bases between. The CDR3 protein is CASSQGVAYEQYF. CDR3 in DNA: TGTGCCAGCAGCCAAGGCGTAGCCTACGAGCAGTACTTC.

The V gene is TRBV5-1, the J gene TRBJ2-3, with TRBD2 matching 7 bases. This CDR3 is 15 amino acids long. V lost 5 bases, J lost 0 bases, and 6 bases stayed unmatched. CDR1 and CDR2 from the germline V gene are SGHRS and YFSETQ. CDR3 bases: TGCGCCAGCAGGGATACGGGGGGTAGCACAGATACGCAGTATTTT. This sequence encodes CASRDTGGSTDTQYF.

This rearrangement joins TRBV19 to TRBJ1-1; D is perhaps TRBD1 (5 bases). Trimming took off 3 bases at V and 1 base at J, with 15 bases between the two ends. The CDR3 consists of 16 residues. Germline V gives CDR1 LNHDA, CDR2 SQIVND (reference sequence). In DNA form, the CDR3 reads TGTGCCAGTAGTATGCGGTCGGGCAGGGCGAACACTGAAGCTTTCTTT. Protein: CASSMRSGRANTEAFF.

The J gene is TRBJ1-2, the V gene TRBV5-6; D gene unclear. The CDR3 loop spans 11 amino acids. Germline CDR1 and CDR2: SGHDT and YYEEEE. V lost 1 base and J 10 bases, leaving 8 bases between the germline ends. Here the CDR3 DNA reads TGTGCCAGCAGCTTGAGGACTTACTACACCTTC. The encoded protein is CASSLRTYYTF.